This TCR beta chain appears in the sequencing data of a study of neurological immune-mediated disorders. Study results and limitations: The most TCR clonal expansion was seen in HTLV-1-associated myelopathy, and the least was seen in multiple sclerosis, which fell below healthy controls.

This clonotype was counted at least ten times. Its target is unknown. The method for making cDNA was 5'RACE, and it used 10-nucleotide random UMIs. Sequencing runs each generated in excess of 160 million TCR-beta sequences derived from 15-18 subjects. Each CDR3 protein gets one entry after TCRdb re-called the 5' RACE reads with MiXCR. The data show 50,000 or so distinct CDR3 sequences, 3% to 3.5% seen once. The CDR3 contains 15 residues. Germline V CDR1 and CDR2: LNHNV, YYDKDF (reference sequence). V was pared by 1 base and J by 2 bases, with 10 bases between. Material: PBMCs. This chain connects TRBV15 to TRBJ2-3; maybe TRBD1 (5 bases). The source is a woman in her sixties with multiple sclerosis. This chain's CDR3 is CATSRGDSYTDTQYF. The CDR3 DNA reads TGTGCCACCAGCAGAGGAGACAGCTACACAGATACGCAGTATTTT.